The subject of this entry is one T cell receptor beta chain. Its antigen remains unknown. The CDR3 length is 13 residues. Germline loops: CDR1 MNHEY, CDR2 SVGAGI. V gave up 6 bases and J gave up 7 bases, with 15 bases separating them. These data come from a study of Ad26.COV2.S vaccination and SARS-CoV-2 variants. Study-level information: The study gave Ad26.COV2.S intramuscularly, once or twice 56 days apart.

Regarding the study as a whole: People who got the vaccine or the placebo had similar non-spike TCR breadth. While placebo recipients had lower spike-specific TCR breadth, vaccine recipients had more. Spike-specific CD8+ and CD4+ T cell responses reportedly showed substantial breadth after vaccination.

Here immunoSEQ multiplex PCR was the method, and the copy in TCRdb shows in-frame clones only, minus some. This sample has more than 400,000 clones, with about 90% found just once. Described treatment: about 20 received Ad26.COV2.S at low or high dose, single or two shots; five or six received placebo; per-sample allocation not given. It was on day 63 after the first vaccine or placebo injection that samples were taken. The sequence derives from a person between 18 and 65 years old who received the Ad26.COV2.S COVID-19 vaccine or a placebo. The specimen was peripheral blood, collected in a trial of Ad26.COV2.S vaccine versus placebo. The V call is TRBV6-5, the J call TRBJ2-5; a weak D match, TRBD2 (5 bases). CDR3 in DNA: TGTGCCAGCAGGGAGCGGACCTCATCGACCCAGTACTTC. Its translation: CASRERTSSTQYF.